This TCR beta chain was identified during a study of PD-1 blockade in mismatch repair-deficient tumors. The CDR3 is 18 amino acids. V shed 5 bases and J shed 0 bases, with 19 bases lying between them. Per germline, CDR1 SGHTA and CDR2 FQGTGA. Here immunoSEQ multiplex PCR was the method, and the copy in TCRdb shows in-frame clones only, minus some. The table lists under 150,000 clones, about 88% of them singletons. The rearrangement uses TRBV7-3 and TRBJ2-2; unclear D gene. The starting material was peripheral blood, obtained 44 weeks after starting pembrolizumab. The source of this sequence is an adult with mismatch repair-deficient cancer. The chain's CDR3 is CASSPNIGRPSNTGELFF. The CDR3 nucleotides are TGTGCCAGCAGCCCCAATATCGGGCGGCCCTCGAACACCGGGGAGCTGTTTTTT.